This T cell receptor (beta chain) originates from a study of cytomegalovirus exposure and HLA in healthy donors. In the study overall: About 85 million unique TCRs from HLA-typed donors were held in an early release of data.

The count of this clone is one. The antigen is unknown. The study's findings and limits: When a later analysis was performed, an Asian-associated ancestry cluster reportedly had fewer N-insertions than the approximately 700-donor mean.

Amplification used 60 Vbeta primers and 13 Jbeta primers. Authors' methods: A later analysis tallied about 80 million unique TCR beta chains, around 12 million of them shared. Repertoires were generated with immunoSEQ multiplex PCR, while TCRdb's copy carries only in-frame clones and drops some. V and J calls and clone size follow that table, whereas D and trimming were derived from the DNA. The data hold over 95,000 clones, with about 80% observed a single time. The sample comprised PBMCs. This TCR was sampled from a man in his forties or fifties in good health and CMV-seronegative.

DNA for the CDR3: TGTGCCAGCAGTGAGTGGATAGGGGGTGGCGGCCCTGGAAACACCATATATTTT. Translation: CASSEWIGGGGPGNTIYF. This chain links TRBV25-1 with TRBJ1-3, with D possibly matching TRBD1 (6 bases). Looked up from germline, CDR1 is MGHDK and CDR2 is SYGVNS. With 3 bases removed from V and 2 bases from J, the gap between germline ends came to 20 bases. There are 18 residues in the CDR3.